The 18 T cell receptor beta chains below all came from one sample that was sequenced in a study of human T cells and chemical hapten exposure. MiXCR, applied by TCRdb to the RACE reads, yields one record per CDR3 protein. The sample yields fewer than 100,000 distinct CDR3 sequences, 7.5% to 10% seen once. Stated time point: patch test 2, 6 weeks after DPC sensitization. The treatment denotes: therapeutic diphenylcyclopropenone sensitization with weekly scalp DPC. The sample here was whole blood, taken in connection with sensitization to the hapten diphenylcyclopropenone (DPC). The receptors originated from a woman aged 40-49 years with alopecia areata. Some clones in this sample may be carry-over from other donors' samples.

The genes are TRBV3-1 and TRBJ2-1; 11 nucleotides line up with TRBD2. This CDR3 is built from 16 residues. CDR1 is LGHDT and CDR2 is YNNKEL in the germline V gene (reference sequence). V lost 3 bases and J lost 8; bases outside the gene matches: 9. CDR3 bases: TGTGCCAGCAGCCACAGGCTGACTAGCGGGACCCATGAGCAGTTCTTC. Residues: CASSHRLTSGTHEQFF.

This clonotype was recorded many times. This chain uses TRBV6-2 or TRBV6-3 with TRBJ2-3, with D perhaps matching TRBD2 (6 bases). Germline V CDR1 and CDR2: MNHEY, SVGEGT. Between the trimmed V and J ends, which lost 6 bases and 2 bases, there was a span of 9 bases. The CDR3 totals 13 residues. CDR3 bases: TGTGCCAGCAGACGGGACTTCACAGATACGCAGTATTTT. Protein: CASRRDFTDTQYF.

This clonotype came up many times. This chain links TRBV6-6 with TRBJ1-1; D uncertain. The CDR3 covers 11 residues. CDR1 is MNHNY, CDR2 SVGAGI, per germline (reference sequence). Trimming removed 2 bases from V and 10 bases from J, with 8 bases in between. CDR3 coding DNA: TGTGCCAGCAGTTACGCCGACGGAGCTTTCTTT. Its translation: CASSYADGAFF.

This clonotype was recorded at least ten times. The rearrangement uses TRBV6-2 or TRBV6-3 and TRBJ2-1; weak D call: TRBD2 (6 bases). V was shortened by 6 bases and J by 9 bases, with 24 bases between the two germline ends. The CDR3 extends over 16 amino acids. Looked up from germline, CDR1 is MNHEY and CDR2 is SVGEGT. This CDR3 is CASRSYALAGGSEQFF. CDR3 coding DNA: TGTGCCAGCAGAAGTTACGCTCTAGCCGGGGGTAGTGAGCAGTTCTTC.

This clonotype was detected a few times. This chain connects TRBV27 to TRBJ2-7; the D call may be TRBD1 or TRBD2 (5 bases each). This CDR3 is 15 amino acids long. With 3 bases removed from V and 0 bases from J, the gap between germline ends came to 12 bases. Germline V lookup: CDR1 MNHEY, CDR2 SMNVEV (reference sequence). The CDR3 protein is CASSFTGGGSYEQYF. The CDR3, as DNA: TGTGCCAGCAGTTTCACAGGTGGGGGCTCCTACGAGCAGTACTTC.

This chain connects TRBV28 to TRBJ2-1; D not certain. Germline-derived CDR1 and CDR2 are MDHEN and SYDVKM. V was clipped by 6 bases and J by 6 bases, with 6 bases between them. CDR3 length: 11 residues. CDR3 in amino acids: CASSLRNEQFF. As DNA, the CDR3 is TGTGCCAGCAGCCTGCGCAATGAGCAGTTCTTC.

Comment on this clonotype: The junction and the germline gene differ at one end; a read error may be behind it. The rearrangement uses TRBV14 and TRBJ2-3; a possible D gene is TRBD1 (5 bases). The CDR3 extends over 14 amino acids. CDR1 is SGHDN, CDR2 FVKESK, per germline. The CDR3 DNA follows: TGTGCCAGCAGGGAGACGACAGAGGCGGATACGCGGTATTTT. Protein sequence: CASRETTEADTRYF.

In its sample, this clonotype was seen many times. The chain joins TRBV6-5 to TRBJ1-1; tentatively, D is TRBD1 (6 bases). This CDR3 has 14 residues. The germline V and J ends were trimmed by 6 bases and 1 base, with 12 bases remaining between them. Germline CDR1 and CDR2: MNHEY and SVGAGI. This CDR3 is CASSHLQGNTEAFF. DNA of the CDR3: TGTGCCAGCAGCCATTTACAGGGGAACACTGAAGCTTTCTTT.

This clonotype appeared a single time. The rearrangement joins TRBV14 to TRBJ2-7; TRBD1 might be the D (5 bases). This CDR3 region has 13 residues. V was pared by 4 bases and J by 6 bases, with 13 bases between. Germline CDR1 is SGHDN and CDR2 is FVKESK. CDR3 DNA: TGTGCCAGCAGCCCTTACGCAGGGTCCGAGCAGTACTTC. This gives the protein CASSPYAGSEQYF.

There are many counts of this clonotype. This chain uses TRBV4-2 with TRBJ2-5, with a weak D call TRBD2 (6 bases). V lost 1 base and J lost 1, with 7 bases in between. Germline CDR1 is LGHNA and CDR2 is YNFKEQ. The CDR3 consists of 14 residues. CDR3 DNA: TGTGCCAGCAGCCAAGGGGGACTCCAAGAGACCCAGTACTTC. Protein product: CASSQGGLQETQYF.

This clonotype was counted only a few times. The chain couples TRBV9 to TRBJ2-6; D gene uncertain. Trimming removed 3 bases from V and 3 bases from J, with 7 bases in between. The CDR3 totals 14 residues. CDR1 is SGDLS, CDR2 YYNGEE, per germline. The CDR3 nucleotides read TGTGCCAGCAGCGCAACAGTTGGGGCCAACGTCCTGACTTTC. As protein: CASSATVGANVLTF. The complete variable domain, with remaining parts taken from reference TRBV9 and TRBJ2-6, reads DSGVTQTPKHLITATGQRVTLRCSPRSGDLSVYWYQQSLDQGLQFLIQYYNGEERAKGNILERFSAQQFPDLHSELNLSSLELGDSALYFCASSATVGANVLTFGAGSRLTVL.

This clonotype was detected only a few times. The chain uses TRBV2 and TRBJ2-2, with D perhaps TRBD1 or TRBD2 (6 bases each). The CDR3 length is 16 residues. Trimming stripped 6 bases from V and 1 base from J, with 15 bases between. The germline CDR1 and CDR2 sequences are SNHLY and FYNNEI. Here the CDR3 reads CASRTGAGLNTGELFF. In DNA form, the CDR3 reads TGTGCCAGCAGGACGGGGGCGGGATTGAACACCGGGGAGCTGTTTTTT.

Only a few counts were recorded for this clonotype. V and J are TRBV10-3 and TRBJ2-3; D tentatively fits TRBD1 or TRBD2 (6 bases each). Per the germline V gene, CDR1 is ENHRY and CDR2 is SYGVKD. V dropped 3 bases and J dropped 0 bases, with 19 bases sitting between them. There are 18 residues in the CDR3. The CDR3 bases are TGTGCCATCAGTGAAACCCCATACGGGGGCTCTAGCACAGATACGCAGTATTTT. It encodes CAISETPYGGSSTDTQYF.

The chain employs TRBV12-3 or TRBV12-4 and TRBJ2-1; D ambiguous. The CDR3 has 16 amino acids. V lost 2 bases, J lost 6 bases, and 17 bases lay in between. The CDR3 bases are TGTGCCAGCAGTTTATACCTAGAATACCGTCGCAATGAGCAGTTCTTC. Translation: CASSLYLEYRRNEQFF.

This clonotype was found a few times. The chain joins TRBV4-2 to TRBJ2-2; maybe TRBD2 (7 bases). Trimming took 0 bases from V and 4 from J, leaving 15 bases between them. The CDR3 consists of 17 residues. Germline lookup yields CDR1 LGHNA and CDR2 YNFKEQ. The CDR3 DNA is TGTGCCAGCAGCCAAGACCTCCGGGGGGCTGGCACCGGGGAGCTGTTTTTT. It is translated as CASSQDLRGAGTGELFF.

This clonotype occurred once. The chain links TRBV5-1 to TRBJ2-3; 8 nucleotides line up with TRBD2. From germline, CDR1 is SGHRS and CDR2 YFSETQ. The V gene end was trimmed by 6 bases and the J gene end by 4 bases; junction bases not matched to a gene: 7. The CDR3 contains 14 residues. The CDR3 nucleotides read TGCGCCAGCACAGACGCGGGAGGACCAGATACGCAGTATTTT. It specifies CASTDAGGPDTQYF.

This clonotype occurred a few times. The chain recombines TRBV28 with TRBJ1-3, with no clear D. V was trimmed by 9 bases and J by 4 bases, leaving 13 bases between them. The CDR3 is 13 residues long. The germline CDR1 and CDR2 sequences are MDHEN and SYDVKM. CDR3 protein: CASSLISGNTIYF. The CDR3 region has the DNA TGTGCCAGTTCTCTAATCTCGGGAAACACCATATATTTT.

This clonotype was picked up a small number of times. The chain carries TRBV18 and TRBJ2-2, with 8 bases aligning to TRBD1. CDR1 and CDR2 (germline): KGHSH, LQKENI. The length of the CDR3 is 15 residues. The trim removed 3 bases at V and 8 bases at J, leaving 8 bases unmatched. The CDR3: CASSPGTGSRGELFF. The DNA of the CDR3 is TGTGCCAGCTCACCTGGGACAGGATCAAGAGGGGAGCTGTTTTTT.